This T cell receptor beta chain was captured by sequencing in a study of vaccination and CD4 T cells after COVID-19. For the study at large: Two mRNA vaccine doses were given, either BNT162b2 or mRNA-1273. Median time from second vaccine dose to sampling was 72 days (14 to 241).

As concerns this clonotype: Its specificity is not known.

Cultured CD4+ T cells had their DNA profiled by the Oncomine TCR Beta short-read assay. A single record per CDR3 protein comes from TCRdb applying MiXCR to the PCR reads. The top ten clones hold around 9.9% of a sample with 15,000 to 17,000 distinct CDR3 sequences, roughly 73% of them seen once. Treatment noted: approximately nine-day PBMC culture with coronavirus spike peptide pools or control peptides (ViraFEST assay). March to December 2020 was the span of positive PCR dates, which predated US Alpha, Beta and Delta variants. CDR1 and CDR2 from the germline V gene are LNHNV and YYDKDF (reference sequence). V was cut by 5 bases and J by 6 bases, with 14 bases left in between. This CDR3 comprises 14 residues.

The specimen sequenced was CD4+ T cells from blood, cultured in vitro. The receptor comes from a human donor who had recovered from COVID-19. V is TRBV15 and J is TRBJ1-3; D is undetermined. Here the CDR3 DNA reads TGTGCCACCAGCGGATACAGCCCACTAAACACCATATATTTT. As protein: CATSGYSPLNTIYF.